This paragraph covers one T cell receptor (beta chain) sequence. The germline V gene encodes CDR1 SGHRS and CDR2 YFSETQ. The CDR3 spans 11 residues. V lost 5 bases to trimming and J lost 12 bases, with 14 bases between them. Authors' processing steps: It was from reference gene primer amplification that nucleated cell counts were estimated. Sequencing was performed with immunoSEQ multiplex PCR; in TCRdb, only in-frame clones are kept and a portion is missing. D and trimming were read from the DNA, whereas the V and J calls and clone size are those reported in that table. The data contain about 100,000 clones, around four fifths of them seen just once; the ten biggest clones take up around 30%. The data derive from a study of blood T cell repertoires in COVID-19.

The clonotype was recovered from a man aged 70 or older with active or convalescent COVID-19. The chain uses TRBV5-1 and TRBJ2-5, with D tentatively TRBD2 (6 bases). The source material was peripheral blood. In nucleotides, the CDR3 is TGCGCCAGCAGGGACGGGAGCGTCAAGTACTTC. Protein product: CASRDGSVKYF. Looking up the rest from reference TRBV5-1 and TRBJ2-5 gives the full variable domain: KAGVTQTPRYLIKTRGQQVTLSCSPISGHRSVSWYQQTPGQGLQFLFEYFSETQRNKGNFPGRFSGRQFSNSRSEMNVSTLELGDSALYLCASRDGSVKYFGPGTRLLVL.